This entry describes one T cell receptor beta chain. Its antigen is currently not known. Qualities for individual bases were not recorded, and no much larger clone is one base off. The data stem from a study of shared clonotypes between healthy human individuals (dated by TCRdb to the early 2020s). About the full investigation: A few men and a couple of women, aged 18 to 49 years, made up the cohort. Per donor, three plates each were used for CD4 naive and CD4 memory, two for CD8 naive, and one for CD8 memory. Blood TCR repertoires of about 5 healthy adults were deeply sequenced to estimate repertoire size and the extent of clonotype sharing between individuals. To increase sequencing depth and limit assay-specific biases, TCR repertoire library preparation and sequencing were carried out by different laboratories using diverse techniques. Leukapheresis yielded between about 0.9 and 9.5 billion PBMCs per donor.

What the research found in general, with its limitations: About 5% of naive CD4, 3.5% of naive CD8, about 2.1% of memory CD4, and 0.35% to 0.5% of memory CD8 clonotypes were shared across several donors. Sampling was restricted to blood, and TCR repertoires in tissue are likely to differ from TCR repertoires in blood. The genetic and exposure-history diversity represented was limited by the small number of donors. Pairwise subsampling led to the expectation that sequencing depth would affect the degree of clonotype sharing among donors. Naive subsets generally had larger estimated clonotype richness than memory subsets. Compared with non-shared clonotypes, the clonotypes found in all four sorted-subset donors had higher generation probabilities. Incomplete sequencing was indicated by rarefaction of sorted-subset datasets, despite the large sequencing depth.

Donors were healthy HIV-negative adults with no recently reported acute infections or vaccinations. Every donor was a Caucasian adult residing in Nashville, Tennessee, USA. CD4+ T cells were enriched by magnetic negative selection, after which naive cells were positively selected on CD45RA and the negative fraction was taken as the memory subset. After blood collection by leukapheresis, PBMCs were isolated using Ficoll-Histopaque density gradient centrifugation and then cryopreserved in the vapor phase of liquid nitrogen. Purity and quantity of every magnetically sorted T cell population were checked by analytical flow cytometry. Genomic DNA was isolated from each sorted fraction and quantified by UV absorbance on a Nanodrop 2000c. Using the deep immunoSEQ assay, multiplex PCR amplified TCR CDR3 regions from genomic DNA. Extracted genomic DNA from each cell subset was spread evenly across all wells of several immunoSEQ 96-well plates, with each plate serving as a replicate. Each replicate PCR for sorted subsets received approximately 220 ng genomic DNA, equal to roughly 30,000 T cell genomes. Purified libraries were quantified with a Qubit 3.0 fluorometer, sized on a Bioanalyzer 2100, and re-quantified with the KAPA Library Quantification kit. Every immunoSEQ 96-well plate was sequenced on a separate single-read 150-cycle Illumina NextSeq 550 flow cell. The source study handled its data this way. Because the immunoSEQ output held only junctional sequences and lacked quality scores, the filtering could not match the filtering applied to full-length reads. Sequences were annotated with PyIR, a Python wrapper for IgBLAST v1.9, using IMGT germline references to assign V/J genes and CDR3. Reads with weak V/J assignments (E-value above 1e-6), missing CDR3, stop codons, out-of-frame junctions, or ambiguous translated residues were removed. V3J clonotypes were defined as sequences sharing the same inferred V gene, J gene, and CDR3 amino acid sequence. Percentage overlap between repertoires was calculated by dividing the number of shared unique clonotypes by the size of the smaller repertoire. Three approaches were used to assess repertoire richness: RTK rarefaction, the Chao1 estimator, and Recon v2.1 estimates of unobserved clonotypes. For all TCRbeta clonotypes obtained by the gDNA method from several donors, generation probabilities were computed with OLGA. Held by TCRdb, this immuneACCESS table contains in-frame sequences only and omits some clones. Under half of the omission traces to an unresolved V gene where checked; the cause of the rest is unknown. V and J calls and clone size are as listed in that table; D and trimming were resolved from the DNA. This sample lists about a million clones; roughly 80% were detected once. Of the sample, 1.4% to 1.5% falls within the top ten clones.

The germline V gene provides CDR1 SQVTM and CDR2 ANQGSEA. The CDR3 contains 12 residues, cysteine and phenylalanine counted. CDR3 DNA only is kept here, 36 bases in frame from base 1. Deletion took 4 bases off V and 2 bases off J, with a span of 8 bases between the germline ends. The clonotype comes from a man between 18 and 29 years old in good health. Recombination linked TRBV29-1 to TRBJ1-1, with no reliable assignment of the D segment. Sequenced material: memory CD4+ T cells sorted from blood. Read against the paper, the sample's cell subset or site label means: CD45RA-negative fraction. For the CDR3, the sequence is CSVGQVNTEAFF. In nucleotides, the sequence is TGCAGCGTTGGGCAGGTCAACACTGAAGCTTTCTTT.